The 24 T cell receptor beta chains reported below all come from one sample, sequenced in a study of T-cell memory formation after mild COVID-19. TCRdb independently ran MiXCR on the 5' RACE reads; one entry per CDR3 protein. The table has around 500,000 distinct CDR3 sequences, 18% seen once. Material: PBMCs or a T cell subset sorted from them (not recorded which). Receptors were obtained from an adult woman who had mild COVID-19 (a few samples of this study predate the infection). Cell type and time point are not known.

In its sample, this clonotype was seen a few times. V is TRBV7-3 and J is TRBJ2-1; 7 nucleotides align to TRBD1. The CDR3 totals 14 residues. V lost 7 bases and J lost 5; bases outside the gene matches: 8. CDR1 and CDR2 (germline): SGHTA, FQGTGA. The CDR3 loop is CASTPTGSDNEQFF. The DNA for the CDR3 is TGTGCCAGCACCCCGACAGGGTCGGACAATGAGCAGTTCTTC.

This clonotype appeared a few times. The chain joins TRBV5-1 to TRBJ2-5, with TRBD2 matching 11 bases. CDR1 and CDR2 from the germline V gene are SGHRS and YFSETQ. Trimming cost V 2 bases and J 2 bases; bases outside gene matches: 2. The CDR3 totals 15 residues. This CDR3 is CASSFASGGQETQYF. The CDR3 DNA reads as TGCGCCAGCAGCTTCGCTAGCGGGGGGCAAGAGACCCAGTACTTC.

This clonotype was recorded a few times. This chain joins TRBV7-9 and TRBJ1-2, with 8 bases that match TRBD1. V lost 0 bases, J lost 4 bases, and 4 bases stayed unmatched. The germline gives CDR1 SEHNR, CDR2 FQNEAQ (reference sequence). The CDR3 contains 15 residues. The CDR3 DNA reads TGTGCCAGCAGCTTAGCGCAGGGGGCAGGCTATGGCTACACCTTC. This encodes CASSLAQGAGYGYTF.

This clonotype was seen a few times. The genes are TRBV11-1 and TRBJ2-7; TRBD2 matches at 13 bases. V lost 4 bases, J lost 3 bases, and 3 bases stayed unmatched. Germline CDR1 and CDR2: SGHAT and FQDESV (reference sequence). This CDR3 is built from 15 residues. The CDR3 region is CASSSRTSGGYEQYF. DNA for the CDR3: TGTGCCAGCAGCTCCCGGACTAGCGGGGGCTACGAGCAGTACTTC.

This clonotype came up a few times. V gene TRBV11-2 combines with J gene TRBJ1-3, with D unclear. Germline values: CDR1 SGHAT, CDR2 FQNNGV. CDR3 length equals 15 residues. V was shortened by 0 bases and J by 1 base, with 7 bases between the two germline ends. The CDR3 sequence: CASSLDPVSGNTIYF. DNA for the CDR3: TGTGCCAGCAGCTTAGACCCAGTTTCTGGAAACACCATATATTTT.

The chain combines TRBV5-4 with TRBJ2-3, with D uncertain. The length of the CDR3 is 15 residues. The V and J ends lost 0 bases and 2 bases respectively, with 10 bases between them. The germline gives CDR1 SGHNT, CDR2 YYREEE (reference sequence). The DNA for the CDR3 is TGTGCCAGCAGCTTGGGGAGCGCAGCCACAGATACGCAGTATTTT. Protein sequence: CASSLGSAATDTQYF.

This clonotype has more than one count but fewer than ten. The V gene is TRBV6-5, the J gene TRBJ2-7; TRBD2 agrees at 10 bases. The CDR3 runs to 15 residues. Germline CDR1 and CDR2: MNHEY and SVGAGI. V gave up 2 bases and J gave up 3 bases; unmatched junction bases: 4. In nucleotides, the CDR3 is TGTGCCAGCAGTTACGGGACTAGCGTAGTCTACGAGCAGTACTTC. This codes for CASSYGTSVVYEQYF.

This clonotype was found a few times. The rearrangement uses TRBV18 and TRBJ2-2; 9 bases agree with TRBD2. This CDR3 contains 16 residues. After removal of 3 bases from V and 2 bases from J, the junction contained 4 bases not matched to a gene. The germline CDR1 and CDR2 sequences are KGHSH and LQKENI. The CDR3 DNA reads as TGTGCCAGCTCACCTCGTAGCGGGAGCAACACCGGGGAGCTGTTTTTT. Amino acids: CASSPRSGSNTGELFF.

This clonotype was counted at least ten times. A read error may account for a junction end that differs from germline. This chain links TRBV5-1 with TRBJ2-1, with 10 bases fitting TRBD2. Germline V CDR1 and CDR2: SGHRS, YFSETQ. The CDR3 spans 15 residues. The CDR3 loop is CASSFSGGSYNEQFF. CDR3 DNA sequence: TGTGCCAGCAGCTTTAGCGGGGGGTCCTACAATGAGCAGTTCTTC.

This clonotype was seen a few times. The CDR3 loop is CASSLRMDAYEQYF. DNA of the CDR3: TGTGCCAGCAGCCTTCGAATGGACGCCTACGAGCAGTACTTC. J is TRBJ2-7 and V is TRBV5-5; no firm D call. V shed 4 bases and J shed 2 bases, with 13 bases lying between them. CDR1 and CDR2 from the germline V gene are SGHKS and YYEKEE (reference sequence). CDR3 length: 14 residues.

The gene calls are TRBV27 and TRBJ2-5; 8 positions agree with TRBD1. Germline-derived CDR1 and CDR2 are MNHEY and SMNVEV (reference sequence). The CDR3 runs to 15 residues. J lost 5 bases, V lost 3 bases, and 8 bases had no gene match. The CDR3 region is CASSLARGLVETQYF. The DNA for the CDR3 is TGTGCCAGCAGTTTGGCCAGGGGGCTGGTTGAGACCCAGTACTTC.

The rearrangement joins TRBV20-1 to TRBJ2-3; D call uncertain. Germline CDR1 DFQATT, CDR2 SNEGSKA (reference sequence). Trimming removed 7 bases at V and 8 bases at J, with 4 bases between. This CDR3 has 8 amino acids. CDR3 nucleotide sequence: TGCAGTGTCGGTACGCAGTATTTT. It codes for CSVGTQYF.

The chain's CDR3 is CSARGTGSPRVPQHF. CDR3 nucleotide sequence: TGCAGTGCTAGAGGGACAGGGAGCCCCAGGGTACCCCAGCATTTT. The chain couples TRBV20-1 to TRBJ1-5; the match to TRBD1 covers 8 bases. The germline CDR1 and CDR2 sequences are DFQATT and SNEGSKA (reference sequence). The CDR3 has 15 amino acids. V dropped 1 base and J dropped 10; count of bases not matched to a gene: 12.

The chain employs TRBV7-3 and TRBJ2-1; D possibly uses TRBD1 or TRBD2 (5 bases each). The V end was cut by 2 bases, the J end by 3 bases, with 14 bases between. The CDR3 covers 16 residues. Germline-derived CDR1 and CDR2 are SGHTA and FQGTGA. The CDR3 here is CASSLGGRVSYNEQFF. DNA for the CDR3: TGTGCCAGCAGCTTAGGAGGCAGGGTCAGCTACAATGAGCAGTTCTTC.

V gene TRBV5-1 combines with J gene TRBJ1-1; weak D call: TRBD1 (6 bases). V gave up 4 bases and J gave up 4 bases, with 14 bases separating them. The CDR3 length is 14 residues. Per germline, CDR1 SGHRS and CDR2 YFSETQ. This CDR3 reads CASSGSRGITEAFF. CDR3 sequence (DNA): TGCGCCAGCAGCGGAAGCAGGGGTATCACTGAAGCTTTCTTT.

This chain connects TRBV3-1 to TRBJ1-1, with TRBD1 identical over 11 bases. The germline V gene has CDR1 LGHDT and CDR2 YNNKEL (reference sequence). The V and J ends lost 4 bases and 4 bases, in that order; junction bases with no gene match: 8. This CDR3 has 16 amino acids. The DNA of the CDR3 is TGTGCCAGCAGCCCCATGCTGGGGACAGGGGGCACTGAAGCTTTCTTT. Translated: CASSPMLGTGGTEAFF.

This CDR3 reads CATSTTPTGSKQFF. Here the CDR3 DNA reads TGTGCCACCAGCACCACCCCGACAGGGTCGAAGCAGTTCTTC. The rearrangement uses TRBV15 and TRBJ2-1; 7 positions match TRBD1. Germline V gene sequence: CDR1 LNHNV, CDR2 YYDKDF (reference sequence). The V and J ends lost 4 bases and 11 bases, in that order; junction bases with no gene match: 11. This CDR3 spans 14 amino acids.

The rearrangement joins TRBV5-5 to TRBJ2-1; TRBD2 is a possible D gene (7 bases). The CDR3 is 15 amino acids. With 6 bases removed from V and 6 bases from J, the gap between germline ends came to 19 bases. Looked up from germline, CDR1 is SGHKS and CDR2 is YYEKEE (reference sequence). The CDR3 region has the DNA TGTGCCAGCACCCGGGGAGGGGGGGGGATCAATGAGCAGTTCTTC. Its protein product is CASTRGGGGINEQFF.

This clonotype has more than one count but fewer than ten. This chain links TRBV4-3 with TRBJ2-5; TRBD2 aligns across 10 bases. The CDR3 has 17 residues. V lost 0 bases and J lost 4; bases outside the gene matches: 8. From germline, CDR1 is LGHNA and CDR2 YSLEER. The DNA for the CDR3 is TGCGCCAGCAGCCAAGATTGGCTAGCGGGAGCCCGAGAGACCCAGTACTTC. Translation gives CASSQDWLAGARETQYF.

The CDR3 DNA follows: TGTGCCAGCAGCTTCCAGCAGGGGTACGAGCAGTACTTC. It specifies CASSFQQGYEQYF. The chain carries TRBV11-3 and TRBJ2-7; D might be TRBD1 (6 bases). This CDR3 contains 13 residues. V was cut by 3 bases and J by 4 bases, with 10 bases left in between. From germline, CDR1 is SGHNT and CDR2 YENEEA.

The chain couples TRBV15 to TRBJ2-7, with a weak D call TRBD2 (5 bases). Deletions cut 0 bases from V and 10 bases from J, with 19 bases between. This CDR3 region has 15 residues. From germline, CDR1 is LNHNV and CDR2 YYDKDF (reference sequence). Here the CDR3 DNA reads TGTGCCACCAGCAGAGACCGAGGGTCAGGCCGGCAACAGTACTTC. Residues: CATSRDRGSGRQQYF.

This clonotype was picked up a small number of times. J is TRBJ2-5 and V is TRBV6-2 or TRBV6-3; TRBD2 is a possible D gene (7 bases). Germline V CDR1 and CDR2: MNHEY, SVGEGT. Trimming took 2 bases from V and 1 from J, leaving 11 bases between them. The length of the CDR3 is 15 residues. CDR3 in DNA: TGTGCCAGCAGTTACGGGGGAGGGGGCCAAGAGACCCAGTACTTC. Protein sequence: CASSYGGGGQETQYF.

The V call is TRBV5-1, the J call TRBJ1-2; D is ambiguous. CDR3 size: 15 residues. V lost 0 bases to trimming and J lost 2 bases, with 11 bases between them. Germline assignment: CDR1 SGHRS and CDR2 YFSETQ. Written as DNA, the CDR3 is TGCGCCAGCAGCTTGGACCCGGGAGTGAACTATGGCTACACCTTC. It is translated as CASSLDPGVNYGYTF.

The chain joins TRBV20-1 to TRBJ2-1, with TRBD1 matching 9 bases. The CDR3 consists of 13 residues. Germline-derived CDR1 and CDR2 are DFQATT and SNEGSKA (reference sequence). V lost 7 bases and J lost 5; bases outside the gene matches: 6. CDR3 in amino acids: CSVRDRVDNEQFF. In DNA form, the CDR3 reads TGCAGTGTTAGGGACAGGGTTGACAATGAGCAGTTCTTC.